The clone carrying this TCR beta chain was observed a handful of times. This entry is derived from a study of T cells in localized non-small cell lung cancer. This table comes from immunoSEQ multiplex PCR, and its TCRdb copy is limited to in-frame clones, with some not included. The sample lists about 2,200 clones, less than 40% occurring once. The CDR3 runs to 14 residues. V was trimmed by 3 bases and J by 3 bases, leaving 12 bases between them. Germline assignment: CDR1 SGHNT and CDR2 YENEEA. The TCR comes from a female donor of 60 years or more with stage I squamous cell lung carcinoma. The sample consisted of normal lung tissue next to the tumor, taken before any cancer treatment. The chain is built from TRBV11-3 and TRBJ2-7, with D perhaps TRBD2 (7 bases). CDR3 loop: CASSLYRDYYEQYF. In DNA form, the CDR3 reads TGTGCCAGCAGCTTGTACAGGGACTACTACGAGCAGTACTTC. The entire variable domain, with the rest obtained from reference TRBV11-3 and TRBJ2-7, is as follows: EAGVVQSPRYKIIEKKQPVAFWCNPISGHNTLYWYLQNLGQGPELLIRYENEEAVDDSQLPKDRFSAERLKGVDSTLKIQPAELGDSAVYLCASSLYRDYYEQYFGPGTRLTVT.